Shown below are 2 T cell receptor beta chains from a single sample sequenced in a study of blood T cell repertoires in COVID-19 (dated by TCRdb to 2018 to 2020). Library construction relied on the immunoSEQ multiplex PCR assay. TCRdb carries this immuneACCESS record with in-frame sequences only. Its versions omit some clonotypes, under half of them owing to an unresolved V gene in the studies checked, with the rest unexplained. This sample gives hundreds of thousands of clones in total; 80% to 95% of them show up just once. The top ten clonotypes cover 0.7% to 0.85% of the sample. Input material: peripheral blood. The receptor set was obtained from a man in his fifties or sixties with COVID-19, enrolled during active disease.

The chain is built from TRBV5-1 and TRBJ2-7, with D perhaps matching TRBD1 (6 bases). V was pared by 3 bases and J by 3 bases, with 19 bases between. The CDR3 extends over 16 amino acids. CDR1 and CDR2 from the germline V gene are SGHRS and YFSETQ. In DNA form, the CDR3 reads TGCGCCAGCAGCTGGGGTAGGACAGCTCAAGACTACGAGCAGTACTTC. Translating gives CASSWGRTAQDYEQYF.

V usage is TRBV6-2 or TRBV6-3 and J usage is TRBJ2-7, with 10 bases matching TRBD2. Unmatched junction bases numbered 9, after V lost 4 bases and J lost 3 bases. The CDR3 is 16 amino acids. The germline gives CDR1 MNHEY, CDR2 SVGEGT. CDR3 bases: TGTGCCAGCAGTTTCCTATCTAGCGGGAGTCGCTACGAGCAGTACTTC. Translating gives CASSFLSSGSRYEQYF.